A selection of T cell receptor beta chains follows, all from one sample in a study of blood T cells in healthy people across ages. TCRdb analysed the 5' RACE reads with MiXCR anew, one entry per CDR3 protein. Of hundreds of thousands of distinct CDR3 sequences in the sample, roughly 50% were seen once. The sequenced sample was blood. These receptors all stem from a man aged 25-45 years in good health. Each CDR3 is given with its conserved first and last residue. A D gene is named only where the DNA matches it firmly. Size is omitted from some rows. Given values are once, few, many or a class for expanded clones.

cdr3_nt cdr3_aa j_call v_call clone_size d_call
TGTGCCAGCAGTTTACCGGGACTAGCGGGCGCTTCGGCTTACAATGAGCAGTTCTTC CASSLPGLAGASAYNEQFF TRBJ2-1 TRBV7-2 once TRBD2
TGCAGTGCTAGCCCCCCGGGACTAGCGGGGGGTAATACGCAGTATTTT CSASPPGLAGGNTQYF TRBJ2-3 TRBV20-1 NA TRBD2
TGTGCCAGCAAGACCAAACGGACCTGGGACAATGAGCAGTTCTTC CASKTKRTWDNEQFF TRBJ2-1 TRBV12-3/TRBV12-4 NA NA
TGTGCCAGCAGTGTGCGACTAGCGGCAAATGAGCAGTTCTTC CASSVRLAANEQFF TRBJ2-1 TRBV2 NA TRBD2
TGTGCCAGCAGCTTAGCCTCCGGGACTCAATCTTGGCAGTTCTTC CASSLASGTQSWQFF TRBJ2-1 TRBV7-2 NA NA
TGTGCCAGCAGCCCTACGGGACTAGGACCCAATGAGCAGTTCTTC CASSPTGLGPNEQFF TRBJ2-1 TRBV7-2 NA TRBD2
TGTGCCAGCAAAGATATACAGGGAACTGAAGCTTTCTTT CASKDIQGTEAFF TRBJ1-1 TRBV2 NA NA
TGCGCCAGCAGCCAAGTGGGCGGACTGGCGGGACTCCGCTCCTACAATGAGCAGTTCTTC CASSQVGGLAGLRSYNEQFF TRBJ2-1 TRBV4-3 few NA
TGCAGCGTCGACAGGGATGACACCGGGGAGCTGTTTTTT CSVDRDDTGELFF TRBJ2-2 TRBV29-1 NA TRBD1
TGTGTCAGCTCACAAGCGGGAGGGCGAACAGATACGCAGTATTTT CVSSQAGGRTDTQYF TRBJ2-3 TRBV18 NA TRBD2
TGTGCCAGCAGTGAGGACAGGGGCAGACAGCCCCAGCATTTT CASSEDRGRQPQHF TRBJ1-5 TRBV6-1 NA TRBD1
TGTGCCACCTCAGGGTCCGAGGGGTACGAGCAGTACTTC CATSGSEGYEQYF TRBJ2-7 TRBV10-3 few NA
TGTGCCAGCAGTTCCCTCGGACAGGGAATCAGCAATCAGCCCCAGCATTTT CASSSLGQGISNQPQHF TRBJ1-5 TRBV6-6 NA TRBD1
TGTGCCAGCAGTCAAGTCCTACAAACAGGGGCCCAAGAGACCCAGTACTTC CASSQVLQTGAQETQYF TRBJ2-5 TRBV14 NA TRBD1
TGCGCCAGCAGCTCCGAACAGGGCCGCTATGGCTACACCTTC CASSSEQGRYGYTF TRBJ1-2 TRBV5-1 NA NA
TGCAGTGCTAGAGTCCCTGCGGGGGGGCGAGATGAGCAGTTCTTC CSARVPAGGRDEQFF TRBJ2-1 TRBV20-1 NA TRBD2
TGTGCCAGCAGTTACAGCGGGGTTTCCCACGAGCAGTACTTC CASSYSGVSHEQYF TRBJ2-7 TRBV6-5 NA TRBD2
TGCAGTGCCAGGGGGGACGCTAGCTCCTATAATTCACCCCTCCACTTT CSARGDASSYNSPLHF TRBJ1-6 TRBV20-1 few TRBD1
TGTGCCAGCAGATTAACAGAGACAGATACGCAGTATTTT CASRLTETDTQYF TRBJ2-3 TRBV7-9 NA NA
TGTGCCAGCAGCTTGGGACTAGCGGGAGGGTGGTCTGCCAAAAACATTCAGTACTTC CASSLGLAGGWSAKNIQYF TRBJ2-4 TRBV7-2 few TRBD2
TGTGCCAGCAGGACCTCGGGCGCGGAGACCCAGTACTTC CASRTSGAETQYF TRBJ2-5 TRBV6-5 once NA
TGTGCCAGCAGCCAAGGGCCCGTCCAAGAGACCCAGTACTTC CASSQGPVQETQYF TRBJ2-5 TRBV3-1 few NA
TGCAGTGCTAGACAGGGTCGCTTCTATGGCTACACCTTC CSARQGRFYGYTF TRBJ1-2 TRBV20-1 NA NA
TGCAGTGCTCGGGTCCCGGGACAGGTTAGCGCTGAAGCTTTCTTT CSARVPGQVSAEAFF TRBJ1-1 TRBV20-1 NA TRBD1
TGTGCCAGCAGTTTGAGCCGCCTGAACACTGAAGCTTTCTTT CASSLSRLNTEAFF TRBJ1-1 TRBV12-3/TRBV12-4 NA NA
TGTGCCAGCAGCTTAATGGACGGGATCGGGGAGCTGTTTTTT CASSLMDGIGELFF TRBJ2-2 TRBV7-9 NA NA
TGCGCCAGCAGCTCGGACGGGCGTGGGAACATTCAGTACTTC CASSSDGRGNIQYF TRBJ2-4 TRBV5-1 NA NA
TGCAGCGCTTCGGGAACTAATGAAAAACTGTTTTTT CSASGTNEKLFF TRBJ1-4 TRBV29-1 NA NA
TGTGCCAGCAGAGGGAGGGCGGCAGAGACTCAGTACTTC CASRGRAAETQYF TRBJ2-5 TRBV7-2 NA TRBD2
TGTGCCTGGGGACACAATGAGCAGTTCTTC CAWGHNEQFF TRBJ2-1 TRBV30 NA NA
TGCGCCAGCAGTGAGTCGACCGGGGGGAAAGAGACCCAGTACTTC CASSESTGGKETQYF TRBJ2-5 TRBV10-2 NA TRBD2
TGTGCCAGCAGCTTAGAAGCTGCGGTCCCTAACAATGAGCAGTTCTTC CASSLEAAVPNNEQFF TRBJ2-1 TRBV7-2 NA NA
TGTGCCAGCAGTCCTCAAACACTTGTGAACGAGCAGTACTTC CASSPQTLVNEQYF TRBJ2-7 TRBV27 NA NA
TGTGCCAGCAGCCCTAGCGGAGCCCTCTACGAGCAGTACTTC CASSPSGALYEQYF TRBJ2-7 TRBV12-3/TRBV12-4 NA TRBD2
TGTGCCAGCAGTGGGGAGGGGGCTAGCCTTGGGGCCAACGTCCTGACTTTC CASSGEGASLGANVLTF TRBJ2-6 TRBV2 many NA
TGTGCCAGCAATGGGACAGGGGCGGAGACCCAGTACTTC CASNGTGAETQYF TRBJ2-5 TRBV27 few TRBD1
TGTGCCAGCAGTTTTTTTGGACAGGCTTTAAACGCTGGGGCCAACGTCCTGACTTTC CASSFFGQALNAGANVLTF TRBJ2-6 TRBV27 NA TRBD1